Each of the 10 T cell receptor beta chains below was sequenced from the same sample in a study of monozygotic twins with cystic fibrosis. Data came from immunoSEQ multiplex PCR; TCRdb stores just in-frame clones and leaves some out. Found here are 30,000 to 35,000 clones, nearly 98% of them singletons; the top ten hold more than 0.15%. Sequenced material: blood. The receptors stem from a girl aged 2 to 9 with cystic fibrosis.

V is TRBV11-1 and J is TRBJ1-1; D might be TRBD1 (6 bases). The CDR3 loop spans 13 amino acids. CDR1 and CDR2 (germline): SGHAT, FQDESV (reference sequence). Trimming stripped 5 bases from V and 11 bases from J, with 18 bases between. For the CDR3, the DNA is TGTGCCAGCAGCCGAAGGGGGACGGGTGCTGCTTTCTTT. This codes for CASSRRGTGAAFF. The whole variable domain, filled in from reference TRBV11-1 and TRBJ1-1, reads EAEVAQSPRYKITEKSQAVAFWCDPISGHATLYWYRQILGQGPELLVQFQDESVVDDSQLPKDRFSAERLKGVDSTLKIQPAELGDSAMYLCASSRRGTGAAFFGQGTRLTVV.

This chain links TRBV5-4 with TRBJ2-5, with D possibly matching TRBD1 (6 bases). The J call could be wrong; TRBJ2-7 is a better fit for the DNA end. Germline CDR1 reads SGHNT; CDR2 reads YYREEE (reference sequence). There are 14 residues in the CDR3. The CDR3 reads CASSRSRDTYEQYF. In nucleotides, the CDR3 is TGTGCCAGCAGCCGAAGCCGGGACACCTACGAGCAGTACTTC.

CDR3 sequence reads: CASSPDLSYGYTF. Written as DNA, the CDR3 is TGTGCCAGCTCACCCGACCTCTCCTATGGCTACACCTTC. V is TRBV18 and J is TRBJ1-2; no definite D call. CDR3 length: 13 amino acids. Germline CDR1 and CDR2: KGHSH and LQKENI. Trimming cost V 3 bases and J 4 bases, with 9 bases left between them. The entire variable domain, with the rest obtained from reference TRBV18 and TRBJ1-2, is as follows: NAGVMQNPRHLVRRRGQEARLRCSPMKGHSHVYWYRQLPEEGLKFMVYLQKENIIDESGMPKERFSAEFPKEGPSILRIQQVVRGDSAAYFCASSPDLSYGYTFGSGTRLTVV.

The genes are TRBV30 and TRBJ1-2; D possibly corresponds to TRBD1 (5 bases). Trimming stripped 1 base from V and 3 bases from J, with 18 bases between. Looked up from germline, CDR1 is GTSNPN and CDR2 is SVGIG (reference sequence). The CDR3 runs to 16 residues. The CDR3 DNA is TGTGCCTGGAGTGCCGCCCGAGGAGGGGTGGACTATGGCTACACCTTC. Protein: CAWSAARGGVDYGYTF.

CDR3 amino acids: CASSLDSTGAYEQYF. DNA for the CDR3: TGTGCCAGCAGCTTAGATAGTACGGGAGCCTACGAGCAGTACTTC. The rearrangement uses TRBV11-2 and TRBJ2-7, with a tentative D call TRBD2 (6 bases). CDR1 and CDR2 (germline): SGHAT, FQNNGV. The V and J ends lost 0 bases and 2 bases respectively, with 11 bases between them. This CDR3 contains 15 residues. Combining the CDR3 with reference TRBV11-2 and TRBJ2-7 gives the whole variable domain EAGVAQSPRYKIIEKRQSVAFWCNPISGHATLYWYQQILGQGPKLLIQFQNNGVVDDSQLPKDRFSAERLKGVDSTLKIQPAKLEDSAVYLCASSLDSTGAYEQYFGPGTRLTVT.

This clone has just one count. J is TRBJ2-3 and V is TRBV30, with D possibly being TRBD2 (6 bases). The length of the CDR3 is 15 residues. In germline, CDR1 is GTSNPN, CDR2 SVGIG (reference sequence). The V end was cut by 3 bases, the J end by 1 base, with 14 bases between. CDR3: CAWSEEGWGTDTQYF. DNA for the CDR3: TGTGCCTGGAGCGAGGAGGGGTGGGGCACAGATACGCAGTATTTT.

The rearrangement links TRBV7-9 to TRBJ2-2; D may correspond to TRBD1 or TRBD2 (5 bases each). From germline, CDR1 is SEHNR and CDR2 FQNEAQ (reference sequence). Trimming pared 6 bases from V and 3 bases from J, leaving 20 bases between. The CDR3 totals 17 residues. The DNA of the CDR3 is TGTGCCAGCAGGTTTACAATGGGGGAGCTGGACACCGGGGAGCTGTTTTTT. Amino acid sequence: CASRFTMGELDTGELFF.

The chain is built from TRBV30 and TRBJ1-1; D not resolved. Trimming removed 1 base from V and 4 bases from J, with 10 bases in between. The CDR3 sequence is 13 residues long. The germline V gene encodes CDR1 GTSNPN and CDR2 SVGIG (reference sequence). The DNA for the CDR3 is TGTGCCTGGAGTGAGGTTAGGGTCACTGAAGCTTTCTTT. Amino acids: CAWSEVRVTEAFF.

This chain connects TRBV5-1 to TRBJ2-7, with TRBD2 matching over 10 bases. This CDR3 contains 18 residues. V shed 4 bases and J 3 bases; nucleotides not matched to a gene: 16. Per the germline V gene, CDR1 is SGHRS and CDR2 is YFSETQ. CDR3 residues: CASSLAGLAIPANYEQYF. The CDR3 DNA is TGCGCCAGCAGCCTAGCGGGACTAGCGATTCCAGCCAACTACGAGCAGTACTTC.

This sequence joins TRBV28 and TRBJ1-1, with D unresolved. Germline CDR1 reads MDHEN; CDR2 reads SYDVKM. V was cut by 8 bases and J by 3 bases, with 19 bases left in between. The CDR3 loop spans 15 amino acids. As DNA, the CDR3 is TGTGCCAGCGAAGCAGCCCGCGGCTGGGACACTGAAGCTTTCTTT. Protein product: CASEAARGWDTEAFF.